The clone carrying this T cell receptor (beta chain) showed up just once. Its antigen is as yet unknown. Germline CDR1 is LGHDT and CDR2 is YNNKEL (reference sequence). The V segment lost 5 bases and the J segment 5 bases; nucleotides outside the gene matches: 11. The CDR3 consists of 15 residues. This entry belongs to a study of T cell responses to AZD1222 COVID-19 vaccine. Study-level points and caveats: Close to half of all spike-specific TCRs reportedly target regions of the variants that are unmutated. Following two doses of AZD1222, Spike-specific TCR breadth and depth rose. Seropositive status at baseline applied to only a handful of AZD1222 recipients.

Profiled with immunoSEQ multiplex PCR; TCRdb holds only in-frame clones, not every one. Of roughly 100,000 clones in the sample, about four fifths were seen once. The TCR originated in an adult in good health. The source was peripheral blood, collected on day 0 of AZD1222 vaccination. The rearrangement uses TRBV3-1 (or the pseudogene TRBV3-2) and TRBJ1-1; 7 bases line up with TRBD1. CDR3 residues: CASSSWGGGETEAFF. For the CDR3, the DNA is TGTGCCAGCAGCTCCTGGGGAGGGGGCGAGACTGAAGCTTTCTTT.